Listed here are 18 T cell receptor beta chains from one sample, sequenced in a study of CD8+CD57+ T cells in acquired aplastic anemia. Investigators profiled TCR beta VDJ and CDR3 from genomic DNA template. TCRdb called the reads again in MiXCR, with one record for every CDR3 protein. The top ten hold 0.85% to 1.2% of the sample, which has fewer than 200,000 distinct CDR3 sequences, about 45% seen once. All sequencing subjects had displayed CD8+CD57+ cell expansion on flow cytometry. The source material was sorted CD4+, CD8+, or CD8+CD57+ T cells (not recorded which) from PBMCs. The receptors come from a human donor with aplastic anemia.

The chain employs TRBV7-8 and TRBJ1-5; D not resolved. V lost 1 base to trimming and J lost 3 bases, with 7 bases between them. Germline CDR1 is SGHVS and CDR2 is FQNEAQ. This CDR3 is 14 amino acids long. CDR3 sequence reads: CASSLVGINQPQHF. CDR3 nucleotides: TGTGCCAGCAGCTTAGTTGGGATCAATCAGCCCCAGCATTTT.

This clonotype was seen ten or more times. The CDR3 DNA sequence: TGTGCCAGCAGCTTGGGACAGGTACTCGCAGATACGCAGTATTTT. It encodes CASSLGQVLADTQYF. V gene TRBV7-6 combines with J gene TRBJ2-3; 8 bases match TRBD1. The CDR3 covers 15 residues. Trimming removed 3 bases from V and 4 bases from J; junction bases left unmatched: 6. Germline CDR1 SGHVS, CDR2 FNYEAQ.

The chain combines TRBV5-4 with TRBJ2-5; 7 bases line up with TRBD1. In germline, CDR1 is SGHNT, CDR2 YYREEE (reference sequence). Trimming cost V 2 bases and J 1 base; bases outside gene matches: 5. There are 15 residues in the CDR3. CDR3 residues: CASSFSGTAQETQYF. The CDR3 DNA is TGTGCCAGCAGCTTTTCCGGGACAGCCCAAGAGACCCAGTACTTC. The full variable domain, with the rest looked up from reference TRBV5-4 and TRBJ2-5, is ETGVTQSPTHLIKTRGQQVTLRCSSQSGHNTVSWYQQALGQGPQFIFQYYREEENGRGNFPPRFSGLQFPNYSSELNVNALELDDSALYLCASSFSGTAQETQYFGPGTRLLVL.

This clonotype showed up just a few times. This chain uses TRBV3-1 with TRBJ1-4; TRBD1 is a possible D gene (5 bases). The CDR3 is made up of 14 amino acids. Trimming took 0 bases from V and 12 from J, leaving 14 bases between them. Germline V CDR1 and CDR2: LGHDT, YNNKEL (reference sequence). The CDR3, as DNA: TGTGCCAGCAGCCAAGAAGTCGGTGTAGGGGAACTGTTTTTT. This translates into CASSQEVGVGELFF.

The J gene is TRBJ1-2, the V gene TRBV19, with unresolved D. Germline lookup yields CDR1 LNHDA and CDR2 SQIVND (reference sequence). V gave up 6 bases and J gave up 8 bases, with 13 bases separating them. This CDR3 has 12 residues. CDR3 nucleotides: TGTGCCAGTAGGAGTAGTGGATACGGCTACACCTTC. This gives the protein CASRSSGYGYTF. Full variable domain (remainder filled in from reference TRBV19 and TRBJ1-2): DGGITQSPKYLFRKEGQNVTLSCEQNLNHDAMYWYRQDPGQGLRLIYYSQIVNDFQKGDIAEGYSVSREKKESFPLTVTSAQKNPTAFYLCASRSSGYGYTFGSGTRLTVV.

At least ten counts were recorded for this clonotype. The chain links TRBV2 to TRBJ1-5; TRBD1 agrees at 9 bases. The CDR3 has 15 amino acids. Germline V gene sequence: CDR1 SNHLY, CDR2 FYNNEI. Losses at the gene ends were 7 bases for V and 7 bases for J; bases not matched to a gene: 11. The DNA for the CDR3 is TGTGCCAGCACTCAACAGGGGGCTCCCACACAGCCCCAGCATTTT. Protein: CASTQQGAPTQPQHF. Together with reference TRBV2 and TRBJ1-5, the CDR3 gives the full variable domain: EPEVTQTPSHQVTQMGQEVILRCVPISNHLYFYWYRQILGQKVEFLVSFYNNEISEKSEIFDDQFSVERPDGSNFTLKIRSTKLEDSAMYFCASTQQGAPTQPQHFGDGTRLSIL.

The table lists this clonotype with a few counts. The rearrangement links TRBV25-1 to TRBJ2-6; TRBD2 is a possible D gene (5 bases). The V end was cut by 1 base, the J end by 1 base, with 14 bases between. The CDR3 sequence is 18 residues long. Germline V gene sequence: CDR1 MGHDK, CDR2 SYGVNS. The CDR3 spells CASSEWTVKRSGANVLTF. The CDR3 region has the DNA TGTGCCAGCAGTGAATGGACTGTCAAAAGATCTGGGGCCAACGTCCTGACTTTC.

The CDR3 DNA is TGCAGTGCTAGAGCAGGGGGCCTATGCCATCCCGGTGGCTACACCTTC. As protein: CSARAGGLCHPGGYTF. V is TRBV20-1 and J is TRBJ1-2; 8 bases align to TRBD1. The CDR3 covers 16 residues. V dropped 1 base and J dropped 7; count of bases not matched to a gene: 14. Germline lookup yields CDR1 DFQATT and CDR2 SNEGSKA (reference sequence).

This clonotype was recorded many times. The V call is TRBV7-3, the J call TRBJ2-2; D might be TRBD2 (6 bases). Trimming stripped 8 bases from V and 0 bases from J, with 10 bases between. The germline CDR1 and CDR2 sequences are SGHTA and FQGTGA. This CDR3 has 14 residues. The CDR3 region has the DNA TGTGCCAGCCGGCGGGGCCCGAACACCGGGGAGCTGTTTTTT. It is translated as CASRRGPNTGELFF.

Many counts were recorded for this clonotype. This rearrangement joins TRBV19 to TRBJ2-7, with 7 bases identical to TRBD1. CDR3 length: 13 amino acids. V was pared by 5 bases and J by 4 bases, with 5 bases of the junction left unmatched. Germline assignment: CDR1 LNHDA and CDR2 SQIVND (reference sequence). CDR3 sequence reads: CASSPYRGYEQYF. In DNA, the CDR3 is TGTGCCAGTAGTCCGTACAGGGGTTACGAGCAGTACTTC.

The chain combines TRBV5-1 with TRBJ2-1; 13 bases match TRBD2. CDR3 length: 16 residues. Losses at the gene ends were 3 bases for V and 8 bases for J; bases not matched to a gene: 8. Germline V CDR1 and CDR2: SGHRS, YFSETQ. The chain's CDR3 is CASSSALAGGLYEQFF. As DNA, the CDR3 is TGCGCCAGCAGCTCGGCACTAGCGGGGGGGCTTTATGAGCAGTTCTTC.

In the case of this clonotype: A much bigger clone sits one base away, suggesting this may be a read error. The CDR3 DNA follows: TGTGCCAGCAGCCGCTACTCTGGAGAAAACACCATATATTTT. It encodes CASSRYSGENTIYF. The rearrangement joins TRBV9 to TRBJ1-3; D is uncertain. The CDR3 contains 14 residues. Trimming cost V 4 bases and J 6 bases, with 14 bases left between them. Germline V gene lookup returns CDR1 SGDLS and CDR2 YYNGEE.

In this sample, this clonotype turned up many times. CDR3: CASSLEGTVSYNSPLHF. The CDR3 DNA is TGTGCCAGCAGTTTAGAGGGGACGGTCTCCTATAATTCACCCCTCCACTTT. J is TRBJ1-6 and V is TRBV12-3 or TRBV12-4; maybe TRBD1 (5 bases). Trimming stripped 1 base from V and 0 bases from J, with 10 bases between. The CDR3 is 17 amino acids.

The chain links TRBV7-9 to TRBJ1-6; D gene ambiguous. Trimming shortened V by 9 bases and J by 5 bases, and 5 bases separated the two germline ends. CDR1 and CDR2 from the germline V gene are SEHNR and FQNEAQ (reference sequence). This CDR3 comprises 11 residues. CDR3: CASGNNSPLHF. CDR3 coding DNA: TGTGCCAGTGGGAATAATTCACCCCTCCACTTT.

This chain links TRBV6-1 with TRBJ1-2, with D perhaps matching TRBD1 (6 bases). This CDR3 has 15 amino acids. Germline V CDR1 and CDR2: MNHNS, SASEGT. The ends were cut back, 3 bases at V and 3 bases at J, with 14 bases in the middle. The CDR3 DNA is TGTGCCAGCAGTGAGAGAGACAGGAGTCACTATGGCTACACCTTC. Translated, it gives CASSERDRSHYGYTF.

The chain couples TRBV10-3 to TRBJ2-3; TRBD2 agrees at 10 bases. With 6 bases clipped from V and 8 bases from J, the junction kept 5 bases outside the gene matches. The germline V gene encodes CDR1 ENHRY and CDR2 SYGVKD. CDR3 size: 13 residues. The DNA for the CDR3 is TGTGCCATCAGAGGACCTAGCGGGAGTACGCAGTATTTT. As protein: CAIRGPSGSTQYF.

The table lists this clonotype with many counts. The chain recombines TRBV12-3 or TRBV12-4 with TRBJ1-1; D is uncertain. Trimming took off 4 bases at V and 7 bases at J, with 16 bases between the two ends. The CDR3 runs 14 residues. The CDR3 reads CASSSRTRENEAFF. CDR3 sequence (DNA): TGTGCCAGCAGTTCACGAACACGGGAAAATGAAGCTTTCTTT.

This clonotype occurred many times. CDR3 loop: CASSSQGYTGYTF. CDR3 DNA: TGTGCCAGCAGTTCACAGGGTTACACTGGCTACACCTTC. V is TRBV12-3 or TRBV12-4 and J is TRBJ1-2; weak D call: TRBD1 (6 bases). This CDR3 has 13 amino acids. V dropped 4 bases and J dropped 7 bases, with 13 bases sitting between them.